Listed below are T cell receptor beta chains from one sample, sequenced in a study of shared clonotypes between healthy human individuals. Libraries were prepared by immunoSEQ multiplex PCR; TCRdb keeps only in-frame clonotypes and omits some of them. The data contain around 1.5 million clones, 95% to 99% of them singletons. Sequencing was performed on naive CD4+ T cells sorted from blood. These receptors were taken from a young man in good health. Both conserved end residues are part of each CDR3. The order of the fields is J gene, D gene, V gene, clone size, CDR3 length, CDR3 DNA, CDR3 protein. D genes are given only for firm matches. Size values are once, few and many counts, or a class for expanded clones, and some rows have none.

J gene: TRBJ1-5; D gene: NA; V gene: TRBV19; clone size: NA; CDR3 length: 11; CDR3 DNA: TGTGCCAGTAGTCGGAATCAGCCCCAGCATTTT; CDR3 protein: CASSRNQPQHF
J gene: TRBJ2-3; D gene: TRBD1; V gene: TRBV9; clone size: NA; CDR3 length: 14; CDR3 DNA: TGTGCCAGCAGCGTAGGTCAGGGGGCAGATACGCAGTATTTT; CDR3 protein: CASSVGQGADTQYF
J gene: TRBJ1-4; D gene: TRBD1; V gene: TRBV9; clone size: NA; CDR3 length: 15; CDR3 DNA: TGTGCCAGCAGCGTTCACCGGGACAGGGAGGAAAAACTGTTTTTT; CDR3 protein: CASSVHRDREEKLFF
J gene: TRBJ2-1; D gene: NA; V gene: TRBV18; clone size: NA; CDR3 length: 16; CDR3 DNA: TGTGCCAGCTCACCCCTAGGACCGGGACCCGCTAATGAGCAGTTCTTC; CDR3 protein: CASSPLGPGPANEQFF
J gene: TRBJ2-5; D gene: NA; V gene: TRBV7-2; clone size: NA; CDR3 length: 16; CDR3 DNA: TGTGCCAGCCCCCCAGTGGGGGGAGGTTCACAAGAGACCCAGTACTTC; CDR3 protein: CASPPVGGGSQETQYF
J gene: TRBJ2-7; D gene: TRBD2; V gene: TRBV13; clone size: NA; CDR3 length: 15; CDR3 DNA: TGTGCCAGCACCCGGCACGGACTAGTACTCTACGAGCAGTACTTC; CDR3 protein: CASTRHGLVLYEQYF
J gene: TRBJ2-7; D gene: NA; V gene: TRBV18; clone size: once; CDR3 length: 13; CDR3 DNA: TGTGCCAGCTCACCGGTTGGCCCCTACGAGCAGTACTTC; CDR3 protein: CASSPVGPYEQYF
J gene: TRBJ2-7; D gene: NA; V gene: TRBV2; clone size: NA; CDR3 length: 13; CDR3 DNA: TGTGCCAGCAGCCTGACCTCCCCTTACGAGCAGTACTTC; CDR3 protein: CASSLTSPYEQYF
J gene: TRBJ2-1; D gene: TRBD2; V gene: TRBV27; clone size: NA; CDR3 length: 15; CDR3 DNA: TGTGCCAGCAGCCCCGCCGGGACGCTAGCGGTTGAGCAGTTCTTC; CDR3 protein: CASSPAGTLAVEQFF
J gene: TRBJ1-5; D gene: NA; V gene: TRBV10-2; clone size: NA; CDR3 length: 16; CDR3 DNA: TGCGCCAGCAGTGAGTCCCAGCCCCCAGGCCATCAGCCCCAGCATTTT; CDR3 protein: CASSESQPPGHQPQHF
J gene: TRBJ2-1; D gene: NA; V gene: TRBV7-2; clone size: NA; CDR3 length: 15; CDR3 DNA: TGTGCCAGCAGTTTAGCGGTCCGCTCCTACAATGAGCAGTTCTTC; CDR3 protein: CASSLAVRSYNEQFF
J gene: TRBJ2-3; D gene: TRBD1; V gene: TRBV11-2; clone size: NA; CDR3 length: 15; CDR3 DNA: TGTGCCAGCAGCTCCTTCGGACAGGGGGGAGATACGCAGTATTTT; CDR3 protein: CASSSFGQGGDTQYF
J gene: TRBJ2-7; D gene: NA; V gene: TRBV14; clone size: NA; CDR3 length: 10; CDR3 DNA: TGTGCCAGCAGGGGACGCGAGCAGTACTTC; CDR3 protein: CASRGREQYF
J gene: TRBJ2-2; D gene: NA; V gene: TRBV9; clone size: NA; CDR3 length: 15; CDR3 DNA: TGTGCCAGTAGACCCGTGGCTACCCCCACCGGGGAGCTGTTTTTT; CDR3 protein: CASRPVATPTGELFF
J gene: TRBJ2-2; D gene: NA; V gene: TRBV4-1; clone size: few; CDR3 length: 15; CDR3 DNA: TGCGCCAGCAGCCAAGTAAGGATGAACACCGGGGAGCTGTTTTTT; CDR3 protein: CASSQVRMNTGELFF
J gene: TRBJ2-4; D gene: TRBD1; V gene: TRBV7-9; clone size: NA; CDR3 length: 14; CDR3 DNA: TGTGCCAGCAGCTTTTCCCTACAGGGGAACATTCAGTACTTC; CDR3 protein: CASSFSLQGNIQYF